This T cell receptor beta chain stems from a study of vaccination and CD4 T cells after COVID-19. Study-wide background: As control conditions, cultures were given either a CEFX pool serving as positive control, an HIV-1 Nef pool, or no peptide at all.

Sequenced with the Oncomine TCR Beta short-read assay was DNA taken from cultured CD4+ T cells. CD4+ T cells were cultured, and genomic DNA was extracted from them. TCRdb processed the PCR reads anew with MiXCR; each CDR3 protein has one entry. This sample has more than 7,500 distinct CDR3 sequences, with approximately 63% found just once. The CDR3 totals 14 residues. The germline gives CDR1 SGHTA, CDR2 FQGNSA. The V and J ends lost 7 bases and 1 base respectively, with 14 bases between them. This clonotype is categorized as medium-sized. Its antigen is still unknown. Treatment here: approximately nine-day PBMC culture with coronavirus spike peptide pools or control peptides (ViraFEST assay). Study observations and caveats: Spike mono-reactivity was evident in 304 of the 307 vaccine-specific clones derived from convalescent patients.

The chain is built from TRBV7-2 and TRBJ2-7, with D unresolved. The source is a human donor who had recovered from COVID-19. Sequencing used CD4+ T cells from blood, cultured in vitro. The CDR3 loop reads CASTRDLESYEQYF. The CDR3 DNA sequence: TGTGCCAGCACAAGGGATTTGGAATCCTACGAGCAGTACTTC.